The 2 T cell receptor beta chains listed next were all sequenced from one sample in a study of post-analysis software for immune sequencing data. Unique molecular identifiers were built into the TCR beta cDNA libraries. TCRdb reprocessed the PCR reads via MiXCR and lists one record per CDR3 protein. The table lists around 700,000 distinct CDR3 sequences, 55% to 70% of them singletons, with around 11% in the top ten. These receptors' targets are unknown. Findings of the study overall: Elevated frequency relative to controls characterized several TRBV segments in patients, TRBV5-6, TRBV5-1 and TRBV20-1 among them.

The sequenced sample was blood. Source of these receptors: a girl between 2 and 10 years old with multiple sclerosis.

V and J are TRBV29-1 and TRBJ1-1; TRBD1 is a possible D gene (5 bases). The germline CDR1 and CDR2 sequences are SQVTM and ANQGSEA. The CDR3 length is 14 residues. Trimming removed 4 bases at V and 0 bases at J, with 12 bases between. CDR3 DNA: TGCAGCGTTGGATGGGGGTCGATGAACACTGAAGCTTTCTTT. Its translation: CSVGWGSMNTEAFF.

The chain is built from TRBV4-1 and TRBJ2-1, with 12 bases that match TRBD2. The V segment lost 0 bases and the J segment 15 bases; nucleotides outside the gene matches: 3. Germline CDR1 reads MGHRA; CDR2 reads YSYEKL. This CDR3 has 13 amino acids. This chain's CDR3 is CASSQELAGGPFF. CDR3 in DNA: TGCGCCAGCAGCCAAGAACTAGCGGGAGGTCCGTTCTTC.